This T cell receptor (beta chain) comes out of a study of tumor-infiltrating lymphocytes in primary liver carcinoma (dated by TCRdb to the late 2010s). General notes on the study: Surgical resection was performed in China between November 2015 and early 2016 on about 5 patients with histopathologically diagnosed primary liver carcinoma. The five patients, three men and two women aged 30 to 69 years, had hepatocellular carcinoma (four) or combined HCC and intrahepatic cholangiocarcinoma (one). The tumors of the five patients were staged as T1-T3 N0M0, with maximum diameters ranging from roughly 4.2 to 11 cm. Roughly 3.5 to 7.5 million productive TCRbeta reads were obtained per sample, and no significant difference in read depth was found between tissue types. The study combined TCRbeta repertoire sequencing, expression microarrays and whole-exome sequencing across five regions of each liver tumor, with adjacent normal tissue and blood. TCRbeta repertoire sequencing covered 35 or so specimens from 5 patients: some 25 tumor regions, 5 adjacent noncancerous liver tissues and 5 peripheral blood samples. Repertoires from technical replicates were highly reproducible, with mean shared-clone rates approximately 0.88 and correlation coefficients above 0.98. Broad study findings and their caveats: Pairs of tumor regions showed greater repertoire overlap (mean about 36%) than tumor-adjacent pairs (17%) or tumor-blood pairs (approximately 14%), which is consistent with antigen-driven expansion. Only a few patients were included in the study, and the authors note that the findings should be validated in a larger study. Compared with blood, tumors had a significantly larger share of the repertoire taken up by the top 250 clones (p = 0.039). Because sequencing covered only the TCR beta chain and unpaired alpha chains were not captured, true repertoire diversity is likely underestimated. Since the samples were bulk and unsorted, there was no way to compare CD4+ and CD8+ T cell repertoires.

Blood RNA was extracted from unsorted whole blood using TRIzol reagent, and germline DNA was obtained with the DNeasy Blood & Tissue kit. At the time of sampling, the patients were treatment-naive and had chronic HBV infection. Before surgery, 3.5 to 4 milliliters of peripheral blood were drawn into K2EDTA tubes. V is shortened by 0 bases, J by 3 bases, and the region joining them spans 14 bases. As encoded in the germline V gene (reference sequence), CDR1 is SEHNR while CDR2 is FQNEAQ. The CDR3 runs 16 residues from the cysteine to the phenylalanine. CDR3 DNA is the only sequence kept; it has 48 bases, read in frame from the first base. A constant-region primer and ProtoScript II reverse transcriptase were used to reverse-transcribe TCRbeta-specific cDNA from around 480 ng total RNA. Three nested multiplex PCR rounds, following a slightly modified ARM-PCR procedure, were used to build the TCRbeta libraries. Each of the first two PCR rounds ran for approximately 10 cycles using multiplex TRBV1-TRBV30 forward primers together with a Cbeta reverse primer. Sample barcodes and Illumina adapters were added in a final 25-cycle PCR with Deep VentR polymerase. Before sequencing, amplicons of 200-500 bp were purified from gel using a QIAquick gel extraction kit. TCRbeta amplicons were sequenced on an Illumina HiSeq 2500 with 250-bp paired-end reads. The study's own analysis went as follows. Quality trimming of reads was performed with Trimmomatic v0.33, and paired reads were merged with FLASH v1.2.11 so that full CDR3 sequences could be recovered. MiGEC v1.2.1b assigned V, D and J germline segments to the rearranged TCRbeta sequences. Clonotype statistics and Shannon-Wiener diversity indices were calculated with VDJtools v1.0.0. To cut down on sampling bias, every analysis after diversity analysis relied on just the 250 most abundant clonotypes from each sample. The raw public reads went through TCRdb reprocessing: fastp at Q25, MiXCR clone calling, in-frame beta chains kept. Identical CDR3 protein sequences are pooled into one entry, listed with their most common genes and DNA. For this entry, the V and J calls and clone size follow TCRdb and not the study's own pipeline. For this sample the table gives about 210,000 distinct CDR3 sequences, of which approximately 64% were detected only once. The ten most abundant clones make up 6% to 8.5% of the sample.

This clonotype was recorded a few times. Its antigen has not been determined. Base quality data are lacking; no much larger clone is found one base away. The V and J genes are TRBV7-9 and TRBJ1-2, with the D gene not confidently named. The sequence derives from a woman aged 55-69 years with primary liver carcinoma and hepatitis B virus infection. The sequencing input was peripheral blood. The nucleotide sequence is TGTGCCAGCAGCTTAGCGGGCAGGAGGTCTCACTATGGCTACACCTTC. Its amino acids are CASSLAGRRSHYGYTF.